This T cell receptor (beta chain) originates from a study of blood T cell repertoires in COVID-19. The wider study: T cells, B-cell-depleted T cells, or PBMCs provided the cDNA or gDNA that served as material.

Per the germline V gene, CDR1 is MGHDK and CDR2 is SYGVNS. V shed 1 base, J shed 1 base, and the junction held 3 bases outside the gene matches. There are 16 residues in the CDR3. This clone was observed once. Repertoires were generated with immunoSEQ multiplex PCR, while TCRdb's copy carries only in-frame clones and drops some. The table has 25,000 to 30,000 clones, less than 80% seen once; the top ten hold around 21%. This chain links TRBV25-1 with TRBJ2-2; 7 bases map to TRBD2. Sequencing was carried out using peripheral blood. This clonotype originated in a boy under 10 years old with active or convalescent COVID-19. CDR3 in amino acids: CASSEWRGRNTGELFF. CDR3 nucleotide sequence: TGTGCCAGCAGTGAATGGCGGGGGAGGAACACCGGGGAGCTGTTTTTT.